The 24 T cell receptor beta chains listed next were all sequenced from one sample in a study of long-term antiretroviral therapy in people with HIV. Survey-level resolution applied to immunoSEQ assay v3.0. The method was immunoSEQ multiplex PCR; TCRdb's version includes in-frame clones alone and lacks a portion of them. The repertoire holds tens of thousands of clones, with nearly 97% as singletons. Sample: unsorted PBMCs, taken 5.3 years after starting antiretroviral therapy. The origin of the receptors is a young man with HIV.

The chain employs TRBV4-1 and TRBJ2-7; D is unclear. The germline gives CDR1 MGHRA, CDR2 YSYEKL. Trimming cost V 4 bases and J 3 bases, with 10 bases left between them. The CDR3 length is 13 residues. CDR3 nucleotide sequence: TGCGCCAGCAGCCTCACCTGGGGCTACGAGCAGTACTTC. Residues: CASSLTWGYEQYF.

This sequence joins TRBV4-2 and TRBJ1-1, with TRBD1 identical over 9 bases. The J segment lost 4 bases and the V segment lost 4 bases, leaving 7 bases of the junction unmatched. CDR3 length equals 15 residues. CDR1 and CDR2 (germline): LGHNA, YNFKEQ. CDR3 sequence reads: CASSRNTGGGTEAFF. The CDR3 DNA reads as TGTGCCAGCAGCCGGAATACAGGGGGCGGCACTGAAGCTTTCTTT.

The CDR3 loop is CAISESGKDYEQYF. In nucleotides, the CDR3 is TGTGCCATCAGTGAGTCAGGGAAAGACTACGAGCAGTACTTC. The V gene is TRBV10-3, the J gene TRBJ2-7; D call uncertain. Germline V gives CDR1 ENHRY, CDR2 SYGVKD. The CDR3 covers 14 residues. The V gene lost 0 bases and the J gene lost 3 bases, with 9 bases spanning the gap.

This chain connects TRBV11-2 to TRBJ2-3, with 13 bases lining up with TRBD2. The germline CDR1 and CDR2 sequences are SGHAT and FQNNGV. The junction had 8 bases not matched to a gene; V was cut back by 5 bases and J by 6 bases. The CDR3 sequence is 16 residues long. DNA of the CDR3: TGTGCCAGCAGCCCGGGACTAGCGGGGCCCTGGGATACGCAGTATTTT. This translates into CASSPGLAGPWDTQYF.

V and J are TRBV11-2 and TRBJ2-7; 11 bases agree with TRBD2. This CDR3 contains 16 residues. Per the germline V gene, CDR1 is SGHAT and CDR2 is FQNNGV. J lost 6 bases, V lost 1 base, and 8 bases had no gene match. CDR3 protein: CASSLGVAGGPSEQYF. The CDR3 region has the DNA TGTGCCAGCAGCTTAGGGGTAGCGGGGGGGCCTTCCGAGCAGTACTTC.

This chain uses TRBV7-9 with TRBJ2-1; 11 bases align to TRBD2. There are 16 residues in the CDR3. Germline loops: CDR1 SEHNR, CDR2 FQNEAQ (reference sequence). The V and J ends lost 5 bases and 2 bases, in that order; junction bases with no gene match: 5. The CDR3 spells CASSILAGGPYNEQFF. The DNA for the CDR3 is TGTGCCAGCAGCATCTTAGCGGGAGGGCCCTACAATGAGCAGTTCTTC.

This chain links TRBV5-1 with TRBJ2-7; 8 bases match TRBD1. Germline CDR1 reads SGHRS; CDR2 reads YFSETQ. The CDR3 covers 14 residues. V lost 3 bases to trimming and J lost 4 bases; unmatched junction nucleotides: 6. The CDR3 coding sequence is TGCGCCAGCAGCTCCGGACAGGGCAATTACGAGCAGTACTTC. This encodes CASSSGQGNYEQYF.

V and J are TRBV7-2 and TRBJ2-7, with 8 bases aligning to TRBD1. Unmatched junction bases numbered 3, after V lost 4 bases and J lost 1 base. Germline V gives CDR1 SGHTA, CDR2 FQGNSA. The CDR3 runs 14 residues. Here the CDR3 reads CASSSRGQSYEQYF. The DNA for the CDR3 is TGTGCCAGCAGCTCCAGGGGGCAGTCCTACGAGCAGTACTTC.

The J gene is TRBJ2-3, the V gene TRBV7-3, with D unresolved. Germline V gene sequence: CDR1 SGHTA, CDR2 FQGTGA. The CDR3 length is 15 residues. Between the trimmed V and J ends, which lost 5 bases and 2 bases, there was a span of 14 bases. The CDR3 bases are TGTGCCAGCAGCCAAGGCGGCCTGGCCACAGATACGCAGTATTTT. This sequence encodes CASSQGGLATDTQYF.

The genes are TRBV18 and TRBJ2-7; perhaps TRBD2 as D (6 bases). The ends were cut back, 2 bases at V and 3 bases at J, with 14 bases in the middle. CDR1 is KGHSH, CDR2 LQKENI, per germline. The CDR3 is 15 residues long. DNA for the CDR3: TGTGCCAGCTCACCATATCGCGGGACCCTCTACGAGCAGTACTTC. This translates into CASSPYRGTLYEQYF.

This clone has a handful of counts. The chain joins TRBV6-5 to TRBJ2-1; D not certain. In germline, CDR1 is MNHEY, CDR2 SVGAGI. This CDR3 is built from 14 residues. Trimming stripped 0 bases from V and 4 bases from J, with 7 bases between. The CDR3: CASSYSSEYNEQFF. DNA of the CDR3: TGTGCCAGCAGTTACTCGTCGGAATACAATGAGCAGTTCTTC.

The rearrangement uses TRBV6-5 and TRBJ1-2; no reliable D call. Per germline, CDR1 MNHEY and CDR2 SVGAGI. V was trimmed by 8 bases and J by 7 bases, leaving 14 bases between them. The CDR3 is 12 residues long. As DNA, the CDR3 is TGTGCCAGCCTTAGACCCTACGGTGGCTACACCTTC. This sequence encodes CASLRPYGGYTF.

The chain links TRBV30 to TRBJ1-5, with a possible D match to TRBD1 (5 bases). Germline CDR1 is GTSNPN and CDR2 is SVGIG (reference sequence). CDR3 length: 13 residues. V was clipped by 0 bases and J by 2 bases, with 5 bases between them. The CDR3 reads CAWSVQGNQPQHF. As DNA, the CDR3 is TGTGCCTGGAGTGTACAGGGCAATCAGCCCCAGCATTTT. Looking up the rest from reference TRBV30 and TRBJ1-5 gives the full variable domain: SQTIHQWPATLVQPVGSPLSLECTVEGTSNPNLYWYRQAAGRGLQLLFYSVGIGQISSEVPQNLSASRPQDRQFILSSKKLLLSDSGFYLCAWSVQGNQPQHFGDGTRLSIL.

The CDR3 region is CASSDSSRGYTGELFF. The CDR3 DNA reads as TGTGCCAGCAGTGATTCAAGCAGGGGTTATACCGGGGAGCTGTTTTTT. V is TRBV25-1 and J is TRBJ2-2; possible D gene TRBD1, 6 bases. CDR1 and CDR2 (germline): MGHDK, SYGVNS. Between the trimmed V and J ends, which lost 3 bases and 5 bases, there was a span of 16 bases. The CDR3 runs 16 residues.

The CDR3 region is CASSLGHTGANVLTF. Written as DNA, the CDR3 is TGTGCCAGTAGTTTGGGACACACTGGGGCCAACGTCCTGACTTTC. The chain combines TRBV19 with TRBJ2-6, with TRBD1 as a possible D gene (6 bases). The length of the CDR3 is 15 residues. The germline CDR1 and CDR2 sequences are LNHDA and SQIVND (reference sequence). The V gene lost 5 bases and the J gene lost 2 bases, with 10 bases spanning the gap.

V and J are TRBV11-2 and TRBJ1-6; perhaps TRBD1 as D (5 bases). The CDR3 covers 12 residues. The germline gives CDR1 SGHAT, CDR2 FQNNGV. The germline V and J ends were trimmed by 5 bases and 9 bases, with 8 bases remaining between them. The CDR3: CASSLTGSPLHF. As DNA, the CDR3 is TGTGCCAGCAGCCTAACAGGTTCACCCCTCCACTTT. The variable domain in full, with the rest retrieved from reference TRBV11-2 and TRBJ1-6, is EAGVAQSPRYKIIEKRQSVAFWCNPISGHATLYWYQQILGQGPKLLIQFQNNGVVDDSQLPKDRFSAERLKGVDSTLKIQPAKLEDSAVYLCASSLTGSPLHFGNGTRLTVT.

This chain joins TRBV6-1 and TRBJ2-7; D possibly corresponds to TRBD1 (5 bases). V was pared by 4 bases and J by 3 bases, with 10 bases between. The length of the CDR3 is 13 residues. From germline, CDR1 is MNHNS and CDR2 SASEGT. DNA of the CDR3: TGTGCCAGCAGTGGGGGCAGGGACTACGAGCAGTACTTC. Its translation is CASSGGRDYEQYF.

The chain joins TRBV4-1 to TRBJ1-1, with D unclear. CDR1 and CDR2 (germline): MGHRA, YSYEKL. Trimming left V 2 bases short and J 0 bases short, with 13 bases between. CDR3 size: 16 residues. The CDR3 sequence: CASSQLLTTVNTEAFF. The CDR3 region has the DNA TGCGCCAGCAGCCAACTCCTCACGACGGTGAACACTGAAGCTTTCTTT.

The chain links TRBV2 to TRBJ2-3; D is perhaps TRBD2 (6 bases). There are 14 residues in the CDR3. Germline V CDR1 and CDR2: SNHLY, FYNNEI. V gave up 3 bases and J gave up 6 bases, with 13 bases separating them. DNA of the CDR3: TGTGCCAGCAGTGATCTCTCGGGAGACGATACGCAGTATTTT. It is translated as CASSDLSGDDTQYF.

The chain is built from TRBV10-3 and TRBJ2-7; TRBD2 aligns across 10 bases. Germline V gene sequence: CDR1 ENHRY, CDR2 SYGVKD. V lost 3 bases, J lost 2 bases, and 7 bases stayed unmatched. The CDR3 sequence is 16 residues long. The CDR3 loop reads CAISDLTSGAAYEQYF. The CDR3 DNA is TGTGCCATCAGTGATCTCACTAGCGGGGCCGCCTACGAGCAGTACTTC.

The rearrangement joins TRBV6-1 to TRBJ1-5; 8 nucleotides agree with TRBD1. The CDR3 is 17 amino acids. V lost 3 bases to trimming and J lost 6 bases; unmatched junction nucleotides: 13. Germline loops: CDR1 MNHNS, CDR2 SASEGT. The CDR3 DNA sequence: TGTGCCAGCAGTGACCGCATGAGACAGGGGTTGGGTCAGCCCCAGCATTTT. Its translation is CASSDRMRQGLGQPQHF.

The chain joins TRBV5-1 to TRBJ1-1; D might be TRBD1 (6 bases). The CDR3 covers 13 residues. The V and J ends lost 1 base and 9 bases respectively, with 13 bases between them. The germline V gene encodes CDR1 SGHRS and CDR2 YFSETQ. The CDR3 spells CASSLSPQGKAFF. The CDR3 DNA reads TGCGCCAGCAGCTTGTCTCCCCAGGGGAAAGCTTTCTTT.

V is TRBV28 and J is TRBJ1-4; no clear D gene. This CDR3 has 14 amino acids. CDR1 is MDHEN and CDR2 is SYDVKM in the germline V gene. Trimming took 3 bases from V and 2 from J, leaving 7 bases between them. The CDR3 region is CASSLRGTNEKLFF. As DNA, the CDR3 is TGTGCCAGCAGTTTGCGGGGTACTAATGAAAAACTGTTTTTT.

The chain couples TRBV9 to TRBJ1-2; the D is unclear. Per the germline V gene, CDR1 is SGDLS and CDR2 is YYNGEE. V was clipped by 4 bases and J by 6 bases, with 16 bases between them. The CDR3 is 14 residues long. The chain's CDR3 is CASSPRRYIDGYTF. The CDR3 coding sequence is TGTGCCAGCAGCCCGAGACGGTATATCGATGGCTACACCTTC.